The following is a TCR beta chain sequence with its context. The antigen remains undetermined. A CD45RA-negative memory subset and a CD45RA+ naive subset were separated from the CD4+ cells. The CDR3 length is 13 residues. Trimming took off 2 bases at V and 5 bases at J, with 10 bases between the two ends. From germline, CDR1 is MDHEN and CDR2 SYDVKM. The sample originates from a study of shared clonotypes between healthy human individuals. Findings and limits, study-wide: Sampling was confined to blood; repertoires within tissues likely differ. Relative to memory subsets, naive subsets generally showed larger estimated richness.

Sorted-subset replicate PCR reactions contained roughly 200 ng DNA, corresponding to tens of thousands of T cell genomes. Data came from immunoSEQ multiplex PCR; TCRdb stores just in-frame clones and leaves some out. The table includes a few hundred thousand clones, less than 98% detected once. Material for sequencing was naive CD4+ T cells sorted from blood. Specified subset: CD45RA+ positively selected. This chain joins TRBV28 and TRBJ2-7, with D uncertain. The sequence came from a woman in her thirties in good health. DNA of the CDR3: TGTGCCAGCAGTTTAGATGCAGGCGACGAGCAGTACTTC. Translated, it gives CASSLDAGDEQYF.